This TCR beta chain originates from a study of cytomegalovirus exposure and HLA in healthy donors. Overall study context: Falling in the Caucasian-associated ancestry cluster were less than 85% of 398 genotyped donors. Overall study findings and caveats: Exclusion applied to some V segments, including TRBV6-2 and TRBV6-3, as they were indistinguishable. Reports state that TCR beta sequences accurately predicted most subjects' HLA-A and HLA-B alleles. Reported performance of the classifier showed diagnosis of cytomegalovirus status with high specificity and sensitivity.

About this clone itself: Its cognate antigen is unknown.

The primer mix had 60 Vbeta and 13 Jbeta primers. Sequencing used immunoSEQ multiplex PCR; TCRdb keeps in-frame clones, though not all of them. This sample's clone table lists some 75,000 clones. Trimming removed 7 bases from V and 6 bases from J; junction bases left unmatched: 9. The length of the CDR3 is 13 residues. Germline V CDR1 and CDR2: SGHTA, FQGNSA. The sample was PBMCs. This sequence joins TRBV7-2 and TRBJ2-7; 7 nucleotides match TRBD1. This sequence originates from a man in his forties or fifties in good health and CMV-seronegative. The CDR3 DNA reads TGTGCCAGCACCGGAGGTGCAGGGGGCGAGCAGTACTTC. Amino acid sequence: CASTGGAGGEQYF.